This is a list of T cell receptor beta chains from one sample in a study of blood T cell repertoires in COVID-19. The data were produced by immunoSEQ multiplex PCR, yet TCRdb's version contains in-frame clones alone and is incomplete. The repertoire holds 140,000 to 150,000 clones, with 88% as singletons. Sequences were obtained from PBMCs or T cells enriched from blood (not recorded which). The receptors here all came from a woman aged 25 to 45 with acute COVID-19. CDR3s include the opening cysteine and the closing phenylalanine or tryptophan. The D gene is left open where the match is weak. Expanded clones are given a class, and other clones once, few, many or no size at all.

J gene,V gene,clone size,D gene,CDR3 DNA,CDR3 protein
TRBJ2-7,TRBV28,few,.,TGTGCCAGCAGTTCCGGGTCTCGACCGGCCGAGCAGTACTTC,CASSSGSRPAEQYF
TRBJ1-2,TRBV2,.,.,TGTGCCAGCAGTGGAGTAGCCAGTCCCTGGGATGGCTACACCTTC,CASSGVASPWDGYTF
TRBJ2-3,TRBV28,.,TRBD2,TGTGCCAGCAGTTTTCCTCCGGGACTAGACACAGATACGCAGTATTTT,CASSFPPGLDTDTQYF
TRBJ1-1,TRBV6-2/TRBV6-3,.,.,TGTGCCAGCAGTTACTCCCCCTATCTCTCGGCCCCAAGGGGGTACACTGAAGCTTTCTTT,CASSYSPYLSAPRGYTEAFF
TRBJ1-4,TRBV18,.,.,TGTGCCAGCTCACCCCCATTGGGGGCAGCTAATGAAAAACTGTTTTTT,CASSPPLGAANEKLFF
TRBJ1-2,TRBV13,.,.,TGTGCCAGCAGCCTAACTAACTATGGCTACACCTTC,CASSLTNYGYTF
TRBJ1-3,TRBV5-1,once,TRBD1,TGCGCCAGCAGCTTGGCCGGGACAGCGGACACCATATATTTT,CASSLAGTADTIYF
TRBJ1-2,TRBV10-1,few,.,TGCGCCAGCACCACGGTGACAGGATTTGGCTACACCTTC,CASTTVTGFGYTF
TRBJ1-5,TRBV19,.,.,TGTGCCAGTAGATCAGGGGTCAATCAGCCCCAGCATTTT,CASRSGVNQPQHF
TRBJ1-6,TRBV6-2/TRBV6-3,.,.,TGTGCCAGCAGCCCAGCCGACAGGCCGCATTCACCCCTCCACTTT,CASSPADRPHSPLHF
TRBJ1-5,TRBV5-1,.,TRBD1,TGCGCCAGCAGCTTGGCGGGACAGGGGGACCAGCCCCAGCATTTT,CASSLAGQGDQPQHF
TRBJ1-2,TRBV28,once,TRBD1,TGTGCCACCACGGGACAGGGAGATGGCTACACCTTC,CATTGQGDGYTF
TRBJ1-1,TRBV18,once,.,TGTGCCAGCTCACCACCCGGACAGCCCAACACTGAAGCTTTCTTT,CASSPPGQPNTEAFF